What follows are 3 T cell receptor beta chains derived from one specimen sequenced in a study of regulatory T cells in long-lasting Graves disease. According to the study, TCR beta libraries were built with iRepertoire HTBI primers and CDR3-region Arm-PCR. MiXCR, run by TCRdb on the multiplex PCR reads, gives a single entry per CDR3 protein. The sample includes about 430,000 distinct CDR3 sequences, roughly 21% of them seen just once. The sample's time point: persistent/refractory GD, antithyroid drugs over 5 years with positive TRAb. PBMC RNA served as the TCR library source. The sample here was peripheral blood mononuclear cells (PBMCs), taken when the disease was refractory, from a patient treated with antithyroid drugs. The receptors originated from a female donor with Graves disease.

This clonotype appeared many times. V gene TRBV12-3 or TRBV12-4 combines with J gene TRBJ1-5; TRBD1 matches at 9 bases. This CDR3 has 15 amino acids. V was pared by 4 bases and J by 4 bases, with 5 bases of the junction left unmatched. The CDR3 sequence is CASSSDRGANQPQHF. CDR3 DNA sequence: TGTGCCAGCAGTTCCGACAGGGGGGCAAATCAGCCCCAGCATTTT.

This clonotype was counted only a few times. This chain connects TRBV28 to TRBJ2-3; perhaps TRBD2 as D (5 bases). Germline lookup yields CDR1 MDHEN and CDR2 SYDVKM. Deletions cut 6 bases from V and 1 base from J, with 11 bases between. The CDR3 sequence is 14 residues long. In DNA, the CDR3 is TGTGCCAGCAGAGGTGGGAGTGGCACAGATACGCAGTATTTT. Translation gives CASRGGSGTDTQYF.

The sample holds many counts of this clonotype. CDR3 nucleotides: TGTGCCATCAGTGAAATCACGACAGGAGTCTATGGCTACACCTTC. Its protein product is CAISEITTGVYGYTF. The chain combines TRBV10-3 with TRBJ1-2, with D possibly TRBD1 on 6 matching bases. The germline gives CDR1 ENHRY, CDR2 SYGVKD. Trimming stripped 3 bases from V and 4 bases from J, with 15 bases between. This CDR3 is 15 amino acids long.